The 24 T cell receptor beta chains reported below all come from one sample, sequenced in a study of T cell repertoires in cytomegalovirus infection (dated by TCRdb to between 2017 and 2020). The reads were generated on an Illumina HiSeq 1500. TCRdb redid the processing of the public reads, applying fastp at Q25 and MiXCR, and retained in-frame beta chains. Rows with a matching CDR3 protein are joined into one entry that keeps the most common DNA and genes. This sample is represented by about 300,000 distinct CDR3 sequences; around 10% of them were singletons. Around 2.4% of the sample is taken by the ten largest. Sequencing input: PBMCs. The receptors come from a human donor in good health (CMV status not recorded). Some clones in this sample may be carry-over from other donors' samples.

This clonotype was seen ten or more times. The chain combines TRBV12-3 or TRBV12-4 with TRBJ2-3; tentatively, D is TRBD1 or TRBD2 (7 bases each). The V and J ends lost 6 bases and 4 bases respectively, with 23 bases between them. The CDR3 loop spans 17 amino acids. The CDR3 here is CASSEREKTGRADTQYF. CDR3 DNA: TGTGCCAGCAGCGAGAGGGAGAAGACAGGGAGGGCAGATACGCAGTATTTT.

The chain employs TRBV20-1 and TRBJ1-1; TRBD1 matches 9 bases. With 2 bases clipped from V and 5 bases from J, the junction kept 9 bases outside the gene matches. The CDR3 length is 15 residues. Germline CDR1 is DFQATT and CDR2 is SNEGSKA (reference sequence). The CDR3 is CSARLATGGVTEAFF. In DNA form, the CDR3 reads TGCAGTGCTAGATTAGCGACAGGGGGTGTTACTGAAGCTTTCTTT.

This clonotype has ten or more counts. The J gene is TRBJ2-1, the V gene TRBV6-2 or TRBV6-3; 11 bases are a match to TRBD2. Germline V gene data show CDR1 as MNHEY and CDR2 as SVGEGT. This CDR3 region has 17 residues. V lost 0 bases to trimming and J lost 9 bases; unmatched junction nucleotides: 10. CDR3: CASSYSWGSGGAGEQFF. The CDR3 DNA is TGTGCCAGCAGTTACTCCTGGGGTAGCGGGGGGGCGGGTGAGCAGTTCTTC.

In this sample, this clonotype turned up many times. The genes are TRBV7-2 and TRBJ2-6; D unclear. Per germline, CDR1 SGHTA and CDR2 FQGNSA. The CDR3 sequence is 18 residues long. Deletions cut 2 bases from V and 1 base from J, with 15 bases between. CDR3 sequence: CASSLYDRSRSGANVLTF. The CDR3 bases are TGTGCCAGCAGCTTATACGACCGATCGAGGTCTGGGGCCAACGTCCTGACTTTC. Using reference TRBV7-2 and TRBJ2-6 for the parts outside the CDR3, the full variable domain is GAGVSQSPSNKVTEKGKDVELRCDPISGHTALYWYRQSLGQGLEFLIYFQGNSAPDKSGLPSDRFSAERTGGSVSTLTIQRTQQEDSAVYLCASSLYDRSRSGANVLTFGAGSRLTVL.

The rearrangement joins TRBV5-6 to TRBJ2-5, with D possibly being TRBD2 (5 bases). Trimming shortened V by 4 bases and J by 3 bases, and 16 bases separated the two germline ends. The CDR3 consists of 15 residues. Germline CDR1 reads SGHDT; CDR2 reads YYEEEE. The CDR3 here is CASSGWTEEEETQYF. CDR3 DNA: TGTGCCAGCAGCGGATGGACGGAGGAGGAAGAGACCCAGTACTTC.

This clonotype was seen ten or more times. CDR3 coding DNA: TGTGCCGCCAGTCGCACAGATACGCAGTATTTT. Amino acid sequence: CAASRTDTQYF. This chain joins TRBV28 and TRBJ2-3; D not certain. CDR3 length equals 11 residues. The V and J ends lost 11 bases and 1 base respectively, with 7 bases between them. CDR1 MDHEN and CDR2 SYDVKM come from the germline V gene.

This chain uses TRBV20-1 with TRBJ2-1; 11 bases are a match to TRBD1. The CDR3 has 15 residues. Germline CDR1 and CDR2: DFQATT and SNEGSKA (reference sequence). V gave up 1 base and J gave up 6 bases; unmatched junction bases: 5. DNA of the CDR3: TGCAGTGCTAGAGCTGGGACAGGGGGTTTCAATGAGCAGTTCTTC. Amino acid sequence: CSARAGTGGFNEQFF.

This clonotype was detected ten times or more. This chain uses TRBV19 with TRBJ2-1, with TRBD1 identical over 7 bases. Unmatched junction bases numbered 6, after V lost 3 bases and J lost 10 bases. Per the germline V gene, CDR1 is LNHDA and CDR2 is SQIVND (reference sequence). This CDR3 has 13 amino acids. In DNA form, the CDR3 reads TGTGCCAGTAGTATCGATCGGACAGGCGAGCAGTTCTTC. This translates into CASSIDRTGEQFF.

This clonotype was detected once. V usage is TRBV4-2 and J usage is TRBJ2-2; a weak D match, TRBD2 (6 bases). Trimming took off 1 base at V and 7 bases at J, with 16 bases between the two ends. This CDR3 has 16 residues. Germline V lookup: CDR1 LGHNA, CDR2 YNFKEQ. The CDR3 sequence: CASSQGDSGPGGELFF. For the CDR3, the DNA is TGTGCCAGCAGCCAAGGGGACTCCGGGCCGGGCGGGGAGCTGTTTTTT.

Many counts were recorded for this clonotype. The chain is built from TRBV2 and TRBJ1-5, with 7 positions matching TRBD1. The CDR3 has 15 residues. Trimming removed 11 bases from V and 1 base from J; junction bases left unmatched: 11. Germline V gene lookup returns CDR1 SNHLY and CDR2 FYNNEI. The CDR3 sequence: CAVRRDRQSNQPQHF. The CDR3 DNA is TGTGCCGTCAGGAGGGACAGACAAAGCAATCAGCCCCAGCATTTT.

The chain employs TRBV20-1 and TRBJ1-2; D remains unclear. Per germline, CDR1 DFQATT and CDR2 SNEGSKA (reference sequence). Trimming stripped 1 base from V and 8 bases from J, with 14 bases between. The CDR3 contains 13 residues. CDR3 protein: CSARATLPDGYTF. The CDR3 region has the DNA TGCAGTGCTAGAGCGACACTTCCGGACGGCTACACCTTC.

The chain combines TRBV27 with TRBJ1-4, with D possibly matching TRBD1 (6 bases). Germline V gene lookup returns CDR1 MNHEY and CDR2 SMNVEV (reference sequence). The CDR3 contains 17 residues. V lost 3 bases, J lost 4 bases, and 18 bases lay in between. The CDR3 nucleotides read TGTGCCAGCAGTTTTACCCGACAGGCGCCTCGTAATGAAAAACTGTTTTTT. Its protein is CASSFTRQAPRNEKLFF.

This clonotype was seen repeatedly, ten times or more. V usage is TRBV6-5 and J usage is TRBJ2-1; 7 bases line up with TRBD2. V lost 1 base to trimming and J lost 4 bases; unmatched junction nucleotides: 7. This CDR3 region has 16 residues. In germline, CDR1 is MNHEY, CDR2 SVGAGI. The CDR3 coding sequence is TGTGCCAGCAGTTACTGGGGCCAGCGGGGTTACAATGAGCAGTTCTTC. It yields the protein CASSYWGQRGYNEQFF.

This clonotype appeared a few times. The chain couples TRBV6-4 to TRBJ2-1; TRBD2 matches at 12 bases. The germline V gene encodes CDR1 MRHNA and CDR2 SNTAGT. CDR3 length: 20 residues. The V segment lost 0 bases and the J segment 6 bases; nucleotides outside the gene matches: 15. CDR3 region: CASSDSIGSSGGAVGNEQFF. The CDR3 coding sequence is TGTGCCAGCAGTGACTCGATCGGCTCTAGCGGGGGGGCCGTCGGCAATGAGCAGTTCTTC.

This clonotype was seen at least ten times. The chain has TRBV7-6 and TRBJ1-5, with 9 positions matching TRBD1. The CDR3 is 16 residues long. J lost 6 bases, V lost 0 bases, and 6 bases had no gene match. Germline V lookup: CDR1 SGHVS, CDR2 FNYEAQ. CDR3: CASSLAPGQGGQPQHF. The CDR3, as DNA: TGTGCCAGCAGCTTAGCGCCGGGACAGGGTGGTCAGCCCCAGCATTTT.

This clonotype was seen at least ten times. V is TRBV5-1 and J is TRBJ2-7, with D perhaps matching TRBD1 (5 bases). Trimming stripped 0 bases from V and 2 bases from J, with 12 bases between. The germline V gene has CDR1 SGHRS and CDR2 YFSETQ. This CDR3 region has 15 residues. CDR3 amino acids: CASSLGQGNTYEQYF. The CDR3 DNA reads TGCGCCAGCAGCTTGGGGCAGGGCAACACCTACGAGCAGTACTTC.

This clonotype showed up many times. The chain uses TRBV7-3 and TRBJ2-7; D may correspond to TRBD1 or TRBD2 (5 bases each). The V and J ends lost 5 bases and 7 bases respectively, with 18 bases between them. The CDR3 is 14 residues long. CDR1 and CDR2 from the germline V gene are SGHTA and FQGTGA. The CDR3 sequence is CASSQIPGRTEQYV. In nucleotides, the CDR3 is TGTGCCAGCAGCCAGATTCCGGGACGGACAGAGCAGTACGTC.

V gene TRBV28 combines with J gene TRBJ1-5; 9 positions agree with TRBD1. This CDR3 is built from 15 residues. CDR1 is MDHEN, CDR2 SYDVKM, per germline. The V segment lost 5 bases and the J segment 9 bases; nucleotides outside the gene matches: 11. The CDR3 here is CASSARDRDVAPQHF. The CDR3 DNA follows: TGTGCCAGCAGTGCCCGGGACAGGGACGTCGCGCCCCAGCATTTT.

This clonotype came up many times. The rearrangement joins TRBV28 to TRBJ1-5; 7 bases are a match to TRBD1. The CDR3 is made up of 15 amino acids. V shed 7 bases and J 5 bases; nucleotides not matched to a gene: 11. Per the germline V gene, CDR1 is MDHEN and CDR2 is SYDVKM. CDR3 DNA: TGTGCCAGCACTCCTCGTTCGGGACAGCATCAGCCCCAGCATTTT. It translates to CASTPRSGQHQPQHF.

In its sample, this clonotype was seen many times. The gene calls are TRBV14 and TRBJ1-6, with D uncertain. Trimming removed 8 bases from V and 6 bases from J, with 11 bases in between. The CDR3 loop spans 13 amino acids. The germline gives CDR1 SGHDN, CDR2 FVKESK. The CDR3 reads CASQEGPNSPLHF. As DNA, the CDR3 is TGTGCCAGCCAGGAAGGCCCTAATTCACCCCTCCACTTT.

This clonotype was seen at least ten times. The chain recombines TRBV19 with TRBJ2-7; D tentatively reads TRBD1 or TRBD2 (5 bases each). Germline V CDR1 and CDR2: LNHDA, SQIVND (reference sequence). The CDR3 has 14 residues. V was pared by 5 bases and J by 0 bases, with 11 bases between. The CDR3 DNA sequence: TGTGCCAGTAGTGAGTCAGGGAGCTCCTACGAGCAGTACGTC. Encoded protein: CASSESGSSYEQYV.

V gene TRBV20-1 combines with J gene TRBJ2-3, with 12 bases matching TRBD2. The ends lost 6 bases at V and 4 bases at J; junction bases unmatched: 11. This CDR3 is built from 16 residues. Germline assignment: CDR1 DFQATT and CDR2 SNEGSKA (reference sequence). The CDR3 loop reads CSAPTGTSGFADTQYF. The CDR3 nucleotides are TGCAGTGCCCCGACGGGGACTAGCGGGTTTGCAGATACGCAGTATTTT.

This clonotype was seen a few times. The J gene is TRBJ2-7, the V gene TRBV2, with D perhaps TRBD1 (7 bases). V was trimmed by 9 bases and J by 2 bases, leaving 20 bases between them. This CDR3 has 15 residues. Germline V gives CDR1 SNHLY, CDR2 FYNNEI. CDR3 DNA sequence: TGTGCCAGTACCTACTTACCAGGGGGGCCCTACGAGCAGTACGTC. Translating gives CASTYLPGGPYEQYV.

CDR3 DNA: TGCAGTGCTAGACGGACTAGCGGGTACGAGCAGTACTTC. It encodes CSARRTSGYEQYF. The chain is built from TRBV20-1 and TRBJ2-7; 11 bases align to TRBD2. V lost 2 bases, J lost 4 bases, and 1 base stayed unmatched. Germline V gives CDR1 DFQATT, CDR2 SNEGSKA (reference sequence). This CDR3 has 13 amino acids.